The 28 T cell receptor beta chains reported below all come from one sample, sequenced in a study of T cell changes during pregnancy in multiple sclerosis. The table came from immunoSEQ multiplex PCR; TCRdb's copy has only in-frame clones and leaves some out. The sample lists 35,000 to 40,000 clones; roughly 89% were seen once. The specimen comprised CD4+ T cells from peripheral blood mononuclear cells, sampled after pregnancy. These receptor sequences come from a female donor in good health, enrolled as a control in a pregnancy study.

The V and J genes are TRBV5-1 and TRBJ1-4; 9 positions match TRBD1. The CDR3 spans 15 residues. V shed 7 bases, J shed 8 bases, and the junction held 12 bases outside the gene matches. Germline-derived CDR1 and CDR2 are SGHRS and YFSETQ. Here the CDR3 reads CASSNPGQGTEKLFF. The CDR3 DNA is TGCGCCAGCTCAAATCCGGGACAGGGCACCGAAAAACTGTTTTTT.

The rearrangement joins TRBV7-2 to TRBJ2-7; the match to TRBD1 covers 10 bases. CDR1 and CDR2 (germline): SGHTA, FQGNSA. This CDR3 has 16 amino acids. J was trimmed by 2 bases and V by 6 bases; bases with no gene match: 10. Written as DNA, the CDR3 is TGTGCCAGCAGTGCTGCCTCCGGACAGGGGGCCTACGAGCAGTACTTC. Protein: CASSAASGQGAYEQYF.

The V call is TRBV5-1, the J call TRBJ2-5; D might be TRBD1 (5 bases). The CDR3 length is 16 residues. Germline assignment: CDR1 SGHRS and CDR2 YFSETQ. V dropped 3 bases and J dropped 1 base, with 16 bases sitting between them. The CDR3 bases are TGCGCCAGCAGCTCAATAGACAGCCGGACCCAAGAGACCCAGTACTTC. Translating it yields CASSSIDSRTQETQYF.

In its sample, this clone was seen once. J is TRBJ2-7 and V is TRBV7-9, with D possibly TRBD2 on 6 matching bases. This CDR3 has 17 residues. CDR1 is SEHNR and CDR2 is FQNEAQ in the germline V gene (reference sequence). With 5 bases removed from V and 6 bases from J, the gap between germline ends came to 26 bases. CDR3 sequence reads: CASSKPPGLNPRGEQYF. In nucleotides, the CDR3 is TGTGCCAGCAGCAAACCCCCGGGACTCAACCCAAGAGGCGAGCAGTACTTC. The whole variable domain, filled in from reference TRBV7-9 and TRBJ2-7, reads DTGVSQNPRHKITKRGQNVTFRCDPISEHNRLYWYRQTLGQGPEFLTYFQNEAQLEKSRLLSDRFSAERPKGSFSTLEIQRTEQGDSAMYLCASSKPPGLNPRGEQYFGPGTRLTVT.

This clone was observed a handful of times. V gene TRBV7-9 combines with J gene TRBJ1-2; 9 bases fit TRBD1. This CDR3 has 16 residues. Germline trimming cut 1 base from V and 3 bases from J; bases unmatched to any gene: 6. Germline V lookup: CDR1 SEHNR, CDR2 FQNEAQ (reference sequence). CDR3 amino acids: CASSLDGQGRYYGYTF. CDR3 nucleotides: TGTGCCAGCAGCTTAGACGGACAGGGGCGCTACTATGGCTACACCTTC. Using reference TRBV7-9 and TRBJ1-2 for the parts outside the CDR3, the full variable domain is DTGVSQNPRHKITKRGQNVTFRCDPISEHNRLYWYRQTLGQGPEFLTYFQNEAQLEKSRLLSDRFSAERPKGSFSTLEIQRTEQGDSAMYLCASSLDGQGRYYGYTFGSGTRLTVV.

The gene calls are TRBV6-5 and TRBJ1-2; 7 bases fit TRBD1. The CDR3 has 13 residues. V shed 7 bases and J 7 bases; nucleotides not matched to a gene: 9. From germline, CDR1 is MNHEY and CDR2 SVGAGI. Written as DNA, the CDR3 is TGTGCCAGCAAACAACAGGGGCGCGGTGGCTACACCTTC. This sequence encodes CASKQQGRGGYTF.

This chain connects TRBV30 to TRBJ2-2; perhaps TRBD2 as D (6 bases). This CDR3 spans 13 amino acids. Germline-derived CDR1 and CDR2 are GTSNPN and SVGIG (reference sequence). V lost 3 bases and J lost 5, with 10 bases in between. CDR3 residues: CAWRETRTGELFF. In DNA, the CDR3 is TGTGCCTGGAGGGAGACTAGAACCGGGGAGCTGTTTTTT.

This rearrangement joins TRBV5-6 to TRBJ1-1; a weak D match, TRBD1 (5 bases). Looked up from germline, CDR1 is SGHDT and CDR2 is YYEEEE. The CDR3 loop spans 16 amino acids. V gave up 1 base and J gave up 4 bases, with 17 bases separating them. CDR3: CASSLSRDRWRTEAFF. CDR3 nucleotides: TGTGCCAGCAGCTTGTCCAGGGATCGTTGGCGCACTGAAGCTTTCTTT.

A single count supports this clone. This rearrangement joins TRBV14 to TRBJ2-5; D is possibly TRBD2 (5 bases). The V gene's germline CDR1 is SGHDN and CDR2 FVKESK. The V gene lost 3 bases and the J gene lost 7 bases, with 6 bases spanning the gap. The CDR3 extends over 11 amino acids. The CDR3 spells CASSQGATQYF. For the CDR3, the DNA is TGTGCCAGCAGCCAGGGAGCGACCCAGTACTTC.

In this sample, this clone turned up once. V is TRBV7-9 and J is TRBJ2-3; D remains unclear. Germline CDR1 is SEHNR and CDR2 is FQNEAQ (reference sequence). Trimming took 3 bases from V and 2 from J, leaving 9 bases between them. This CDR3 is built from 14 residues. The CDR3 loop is CASSLTTSTDTQYF. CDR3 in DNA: TGTGCCAGCAGCTTGACGACATCCACAGATACGCAGTATTTT.

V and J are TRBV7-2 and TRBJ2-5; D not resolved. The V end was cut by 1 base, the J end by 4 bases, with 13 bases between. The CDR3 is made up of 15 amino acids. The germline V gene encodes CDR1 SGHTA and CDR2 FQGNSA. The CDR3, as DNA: TGTGCCAGCAGCTTAGAGTCGTCCGGTGGAGAGACCCAGTACTTC. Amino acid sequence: CASSLESSGGETQYF.

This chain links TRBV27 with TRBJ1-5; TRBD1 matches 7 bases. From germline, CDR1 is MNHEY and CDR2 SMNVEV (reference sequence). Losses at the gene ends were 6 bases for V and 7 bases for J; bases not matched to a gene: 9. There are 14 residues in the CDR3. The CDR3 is CASSRRDSKQPQHF. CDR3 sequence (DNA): TGTGCCAGCAGCCGCCGGGACAGTAAACAGCCCCAGCATTTT.

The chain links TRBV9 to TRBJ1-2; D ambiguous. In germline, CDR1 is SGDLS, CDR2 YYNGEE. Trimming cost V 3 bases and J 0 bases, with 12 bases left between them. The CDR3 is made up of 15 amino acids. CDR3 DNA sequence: TGTGCCAGCAGCGCAAACAGCTTTTCTAACTATGGCTACACCTTC. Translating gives CASSANSFSNYGYTF.

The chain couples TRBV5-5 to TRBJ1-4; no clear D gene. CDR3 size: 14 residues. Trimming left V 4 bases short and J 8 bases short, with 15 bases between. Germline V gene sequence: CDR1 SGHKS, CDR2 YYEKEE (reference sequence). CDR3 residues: CASSRRPSTEKLFF. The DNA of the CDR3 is TGTGCCAGCAGCCGCAGGCCCTCGACGGAAAAACTGTTTTTT.

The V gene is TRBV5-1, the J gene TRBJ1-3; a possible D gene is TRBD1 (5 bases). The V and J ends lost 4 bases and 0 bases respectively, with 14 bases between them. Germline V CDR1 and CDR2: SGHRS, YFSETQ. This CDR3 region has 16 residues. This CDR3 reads CASSPGGGSSGNTIYF. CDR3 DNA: TGCGCCAGCAGCCCCGGCGGGGGGAGCTCTGGAAACACCATATATTTT.

The CDR3 protein is CAWSVKDRGRRVNHYF. The CDR3 DNA sequence: TGTGCCTGGAGTGTAAAGGACAGGGGGCGCAGGGTAAACCACTACTTC. The rearrangement links TRBV30 to TRBJ2-7; 11 bases are a match to TRBD1. CDR3 length: 16 amino acids. Trimming took 0 bases from V and 13 from J; bases not matched to a gene: 17. Germline-derived CDR1 and CDR2 are GTSNPN and SVGIG (reference sequence).

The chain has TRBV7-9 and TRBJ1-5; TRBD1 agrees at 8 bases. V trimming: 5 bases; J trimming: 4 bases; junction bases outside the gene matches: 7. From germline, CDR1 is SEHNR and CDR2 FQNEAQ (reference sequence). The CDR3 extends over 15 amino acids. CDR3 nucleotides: TGTGCCAGCAGCCAGCAAGGACAGGGAAATCAGCCCCAGCATTTT. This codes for CASSQQGQGNQPQHF.

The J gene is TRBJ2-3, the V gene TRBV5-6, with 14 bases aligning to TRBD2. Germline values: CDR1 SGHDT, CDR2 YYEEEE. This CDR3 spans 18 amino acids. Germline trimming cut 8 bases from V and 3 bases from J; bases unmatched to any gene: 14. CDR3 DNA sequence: TGTGCCAGTACCGCCGCCGGGACTAGCGGGGGTTTAACAGATACGCAGTATTTT. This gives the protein CASTAAGTSGGLTDTQYF.

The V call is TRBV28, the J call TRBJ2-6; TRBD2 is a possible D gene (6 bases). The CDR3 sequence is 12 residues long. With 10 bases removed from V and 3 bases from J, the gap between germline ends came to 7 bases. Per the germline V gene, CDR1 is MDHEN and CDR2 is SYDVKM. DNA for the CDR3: TGTGCCATTAGCGGTGGGGCCAACGTCCTGACTTTC. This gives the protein CAISGGANVLTF.

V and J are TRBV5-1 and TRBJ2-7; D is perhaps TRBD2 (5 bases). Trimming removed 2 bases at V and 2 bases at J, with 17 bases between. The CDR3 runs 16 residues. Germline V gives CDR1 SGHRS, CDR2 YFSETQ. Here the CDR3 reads CASSFKVEGSPYEQYF. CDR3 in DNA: TGCGCCAGCAGCTTTAAGGTTGAGGGAAGCCCCTACGAGCAGTACTTC.

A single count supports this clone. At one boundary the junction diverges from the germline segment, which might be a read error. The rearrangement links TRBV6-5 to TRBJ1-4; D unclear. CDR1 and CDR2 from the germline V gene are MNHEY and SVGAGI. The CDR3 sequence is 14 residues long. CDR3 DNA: TGTGCCAACAGTTTGGGAGGAACTAATGAAAAACTGTTTTTT. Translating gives CANSLGGTNEKLFF.

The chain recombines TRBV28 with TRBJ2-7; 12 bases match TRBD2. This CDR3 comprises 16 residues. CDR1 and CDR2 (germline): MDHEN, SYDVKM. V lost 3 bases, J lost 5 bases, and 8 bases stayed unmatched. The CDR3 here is CASSLEGTSGFNEQYF. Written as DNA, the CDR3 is TGTGCCAGCAGTTTGGAGGGGACTAGCGGGTTCAACGAGCAGTACTTC.

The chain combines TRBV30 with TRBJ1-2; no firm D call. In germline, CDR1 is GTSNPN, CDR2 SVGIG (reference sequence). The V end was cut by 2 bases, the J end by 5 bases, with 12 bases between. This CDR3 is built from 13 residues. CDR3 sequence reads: CAWSSVGDYGYTF. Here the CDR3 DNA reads TGTGCCTGGAGTTCCGTGGGCGATTATGGCTACACCTTC.

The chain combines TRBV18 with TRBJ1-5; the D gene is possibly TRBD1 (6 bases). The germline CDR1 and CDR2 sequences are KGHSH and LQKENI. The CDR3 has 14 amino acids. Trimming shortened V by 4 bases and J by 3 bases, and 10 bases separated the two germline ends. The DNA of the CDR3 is TGTGCCAGCTCACTACAGGGTGCCAATCAGCCCCAGCATTTT. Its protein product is CASSLQGANQPQHF.

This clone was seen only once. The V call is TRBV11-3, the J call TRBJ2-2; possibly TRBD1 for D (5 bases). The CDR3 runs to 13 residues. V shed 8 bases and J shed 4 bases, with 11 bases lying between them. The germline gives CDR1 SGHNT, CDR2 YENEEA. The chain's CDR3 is CASGQGGTGELFF. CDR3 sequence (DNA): TGTGCCAGCGGTCAGGGCGGCACCGGGGAGCTGTTTTTT.

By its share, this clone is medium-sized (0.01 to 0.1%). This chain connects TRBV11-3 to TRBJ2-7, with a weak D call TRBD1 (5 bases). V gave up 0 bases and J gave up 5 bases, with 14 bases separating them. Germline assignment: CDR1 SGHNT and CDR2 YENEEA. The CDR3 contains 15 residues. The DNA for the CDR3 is TGTGCCAGCAGCTTAGACTCACAGGTCAGTCACGAGCAGTACTTC. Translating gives CASSLDSQVSHEQYF.

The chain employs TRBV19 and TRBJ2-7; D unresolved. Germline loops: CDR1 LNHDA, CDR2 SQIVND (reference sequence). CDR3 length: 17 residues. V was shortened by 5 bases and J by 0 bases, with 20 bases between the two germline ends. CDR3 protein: CASSSLTEGVGSYEQYF. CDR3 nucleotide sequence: TGTGCCAGTAGTTCACTCACCGAAGGAGTAGGCTCCTACGAGCAGTACTTC.

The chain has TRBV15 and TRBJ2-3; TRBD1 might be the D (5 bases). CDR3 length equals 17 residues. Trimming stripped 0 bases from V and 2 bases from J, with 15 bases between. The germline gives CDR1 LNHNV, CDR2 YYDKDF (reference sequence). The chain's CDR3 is CATSRDLGHLNTDTQYF. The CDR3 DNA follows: TGTGCCACCAGCAGAGATCTGGGGCACCTTAACACAGATACGCAGTATTTT.